This T cell receptor (beta chain) derives from a study of T cell clonotyping in hematopoietic cell transplantation. Study conclusions and caveats: Few recipient clonotypes overlapped donors; over 95% were de novo at given depth.

On this clone itself: The antigen is not known.

V dropped 6 bases and J dropped 5; count of bases not matched to a gene: 5. The CDR3 runs to 13 residues. Per germline, CDR1 MDHEN and CDR2 SYDVKM. TCRdb's table, derived via immunoSEQ multiplex PCR, lists solely in-frame clones and lacks some. The sample carries about 920 clones, roughly 62% recorded once. Samples: about 28 days before transplant, then days 30, 100 and 180 after. The clonotype comes from a male patient in his sixties who had an allogeneic stem cell transplant, so the T cells may come from the graft donor. Some clones in this sample may be carry-over from other donors' samples. This specimen consisted of peripheral blood mononuclear cells, obtained 30 days after allogeneic stem cell transplant. The J gene is TRBJ2-3, the V gene TRBV28, with 7 positions matching TRBD2. As DNA, the CDR3 is TGTGCCAGCAGCGTTGGCGGGGGAGATACGCAGTATTTT. Its protein product is CASSVGGGDTQYF.